Below, 4 T cell receptor beta chains from the same sample are listed, as sequenced in a study of T cell responses to AZD1222 COVID-19 vaccine. TCRdb keeps only in-frame clones here, not all; method: immunoSEQ multiplex PCR. Among some 110,000 clones listed, roughly 88% were seen once. The source material was peripheral blood, sampled on day 0 of AZD1222 vaccination. These receptors came from an adult in good health.

The gene calls are TRBV18 and TRBJ2-5; D remains unclear. The V gene lost 3 bases and the J gene lost 2 bases, with 16 bases spanning the gap. Germline-derived CDR1 and CDR2 are KGHSH and LQKENI. This CDR3 region has 16 residues. The CDR3 region is CASSPLPSGSQETQYF. For the CDR3, the DNA is TGTGCCAGCTCACCCCTTCCGTCCGGGTCTCAAGAGACCCAGTACTTC.

This clone was picked up one time. V and J are TRBV15 and TRBJ1-1; D is perhaps TRBD1 (6 bases). Trimming removed 5 bases from V and 3 bases from J, with 16 bases in between. The CDR3 runs to 15 residues. The germline gives CDR1 LNHNV, CDR2 YYDKDF (reference sequence). The CDR3 region is CATSPQGPLYTEAFF. CDR3 DNA sequence: TGTGCCACCAGCCCTCAGGGGCCACTGTACACTGAAGCTTTCTTT.

The chain links TRBV24-1 to TRBJ2-3; 7 bases are shared with TRBD1. Trimming took 0 bases from V and 4 from J; bases not matched to a gene: 12. CDR1 KGHDR and CDR2 SFDVKD come from the germline V gene. The CDR3 loop spans 18 amino acids. As DNA, the CDR3 is TGTGCCACCAGTGATTTGTCTACAGGGGATCGGGGAGCAGATACGCAGTATTTT. Amino acids: CATSDLSTGDRGADTQYF.

V is TRBV7-2 and J is TRBJ1-3; D remains ambiguous. The CDR3 sequence is 12 residues long. Germline CDR1 SGHTA, CDR2 FQGNSA. V lost 6 bases and J lost 7, with 10 bases in between. The CDR3 DNA reads as TGTGCCAGCAGGCGGGATGAGAACACCATATATTTT. Its protein product is CASRRDENTIYF. Drawing the rest from reference TRBV7-2 and TRBJ1-3, the complete variable domain is GAGVSQSPSNKVTEKGKDVELRCDPISGHTALYWYRQSLGQGLEFLIYFQGNSAPDKSGLPSDRFSAERTGGSVSTLTIQRTQQEDSAVYLCASRRDENTIYFGEGSWLTVV.